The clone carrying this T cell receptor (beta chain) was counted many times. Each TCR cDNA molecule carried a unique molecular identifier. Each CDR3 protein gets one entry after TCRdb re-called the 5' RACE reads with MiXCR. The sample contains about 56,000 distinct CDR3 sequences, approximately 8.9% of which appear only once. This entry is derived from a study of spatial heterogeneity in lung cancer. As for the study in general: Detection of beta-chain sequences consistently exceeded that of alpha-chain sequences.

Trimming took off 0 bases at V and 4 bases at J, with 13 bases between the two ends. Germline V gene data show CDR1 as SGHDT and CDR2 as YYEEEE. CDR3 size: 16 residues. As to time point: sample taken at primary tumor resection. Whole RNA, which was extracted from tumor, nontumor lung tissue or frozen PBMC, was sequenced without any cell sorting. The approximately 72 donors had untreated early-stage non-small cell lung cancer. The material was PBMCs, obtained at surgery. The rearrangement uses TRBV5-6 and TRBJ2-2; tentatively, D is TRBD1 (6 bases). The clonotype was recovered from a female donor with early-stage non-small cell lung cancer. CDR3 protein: CASSLATGTGTGELFF. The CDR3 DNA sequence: TGTGCCAGCAGCTTGGCAACAGGGACGGGCACCGGGGAGCTGTTTTTT.